This T cell receptor beta chain derives from a study of T cells in localized non-small cell lung cancer. Points from the study as a whole: Greater blood T cell density accompanied longer overall survival.

V was trimmed by 3 bases and J by 5 bases, leaving 13 bases between them. Germline loops: CDR1 MGHDK, CDR2 SYGVNS. This CDR3 spans 14 amino acids. As for this clone: Its cognate antigen is unknown.

Some clones are missing from TCRdb's copy, which holds only in-frame ones; the method was immunoSEQ multiplex PCR. The data show 65,000 to 90,000 clones, around 80% seen once. This sequence originates from a man between 40 and 70 years old with stage II squamous cell lung carcinoma. The sample in question was PBMCs, obtained before any cancer treatment. V usage is TRBV25-1 and J usage is TRBJ2-5; D possibly corresponds to TRBD2 (6 bases). CDR3 coding DNA: TGTGCCAGCAGTGATTGGGCAGGAGGGGAGACCCAGTACTTC. It codes for CASSDWAGGETQYF.